What follows are 14 T cell receptor beta chains derived from one specimen sequenced in a study of T-cell reconstitution after alpha-beta-depleted transplantation in children (dated by TCRdb to the mid-2010s). Reading the label with the study, this specimen's treatment or condition is: allogeneic hematopoietic cell transplantation with graft depleted of TCRalphabeta T cells and CD19 B cells. Library preparation was by PCR. Sequencing instrument: Illumina HiSeq 2500. TCR libraries were prepared with molecular barcoding, using unique molecular identifiers to normalize TCRbeta repertoire quantification. Using fastp at Q25 and MiXCR, TCRdb reprocessed the public reads and kept productive beta chains. Rows are combined by CDR3 protein, so each entry shows the most common genes and DNA. Here the sample has more than 500,000 distinct CDR3 sequences; 10% to 12% occur a single time. The top ten hold 14% of the sample.

The specimen was PBMCs, mostly from graft donor cells, collected 180 days after TCRalphabeta/CD19-depleted stem cell transplant. The receptor source for this set is a female patient aged 2-9 years who had a stem cell transplant for aplastic anemia, so the T cells may come from the graft donor.

This chain links TRBV24-1 with TRBJ2-5, with D maybe TRBD2 (6 bases). The CDR3 length is 16 residues. V was trimmed by 3 bases and J by 5 bases, leaving 18 bases between them. Germline CDR1 KGHDR, CDR2 SFDVKD. CDR3 amino acids: CATSDPGLPNRETQYF. The CDR3 DNA reads as TGTGCCACCAGTGATCCGGGACTCCCTAACAGGGAGACCCAGTACTTC.

This clonotype occurred a few times. This chain uses TRBV7-6 with TRBJ2-7, with 8 nucleotides matching TRBD1. The V segment lost 2 bases and the J segment 6 bases; nucleotides outside the gene matches: 9. Germline values: CDR1 SGHVS, CDR2 FNYEAQ. The CDR3 is made up of 15 amino acids. CDR3 sequence: CASSLMTGEAVEQYF. CDR3 coding DNA: TGTGCCAGCAGCTTAATGACAGGGGAAGCAGTCGAGCAGTACTTC.

This clonotype turned up a few times. This chain links TRBV7-2 with TRBJ1-2; D is undetermined. The germline CDR1 and CDR2 sequences are SGHTA and FQGNSA. V was trimmed by 2 bases and J by 1 base, leaving 8 bases between them. This CDR3 contains 14 residues. This CDR3 reads CASSLILRNYGYTF. As DNA, the CDR3 is TGTGCCAGCAGCTTAATCCTGCGTAACTATGGCTACACCTTC.

Turning to this clonotype: One end of the junction is discordant with germline, which a read error may explain. The chain employs TRBV12-3 or TRBV12-4 and TRBJ1-1; TRBD1 matches at 7 bases. The CDR3 has 13 amino acids. The CDR3 sequence is CASSHTGDTEAFF. In DNA, the CDR3 is TGTGCCAGCAGCCATACAGGGGACACCGAAGCTTTCTTT.

The table lists this clonotype with a count of one. V is TRBV5-6 and J is TRBJ1-2; possible D gene TRBD1, 5 bases. CDR3 length: 15 amino acids. Germline CDR1 and CDR2: SGHDT and YYEEEE. The V end was cut by 2 bases, the J end by 4 bases, with 15 bases between. CDR3 amino acids: CASSLKGPQGYGYTF. The CDR3 coding sequence is TGTGCCAGCAGCTTAAAGGGGCCGCAAGGCTATGGCTACACCTTC.

The rearrangement uses TRBV6-2 or TRBV6-3 and TRBJ1-1; D not certain. The CDR3 covers 14 residues. V shed 2 bases and J shed 4 bases, with 11 bases lying between them. Germline V CDR1 and CDR2: MNHEY, SVGEGT. This CDR3 reads CASSYRQPSTEAFF. As DNA, the CDR3 is TGTGCCAGCAGTTACAGGCAGCCCAGCACTGAAGCTTTCTTT.

This clonotype was recorded at least ten times. The chain carries TRBV30 and TRBJ2-3; D is ambiguous. This CDR3 has 13 amino acids. Germline CDR1 and CDR2: GTSNPN and SVGIG (reference sequence). Trimming pared 2 bases from V and 4 bases from J, leaving 10 bases between. The CDR3 here is CAWSPPGADTQYF. The CDR3, as DNA: TGTGCCTGGAGTCCACCCGGCGCAGATACGCAGTATTTT.

This clonotype has a handful of counts. This CDR3 is CAISESTQRGGGTEAFF. CDR3 sequence (DNA): TGTGCCATCAGTGAGTCGACCCAAAGGGGGGGAGGTACTGAAGCTTTCTTT. The chain joins TRBV10-3 to TRBJ1-1; a possible D gene is TRBD1 (6 bases). This CDR3 is built from 17 residues. In germline, CDR1 is ENHRY, CDR2 SYGVKD. V was trimmed by 0 bases and J by 5 bases, leaving 19 bases between them.

This clonotype was detected many times. The J gene is TRBJ2-1, the V gene TRBV5-1, with TRBD2 matching over 11 bases. Germline V lookup: CDR1 SGHRS, CDR2 YFSETQ. The CDR3 covers 18 residues. J was trimmed by 4 bases and V by 2 bases; bases with no gene match: 11. The chain's CDR3 is CASSLRPPGTSGYNEQFF. CDR3 DNA: TGCGCCAGCAGCTTAAGACCTCCGGGGACTAGCGGATACAATGAGCAGTTCTTC.

This clonotype showed up just a few times. The chain is built from TRBV24-1 and TRBJ2-3, with TRBD2 matching 11 bases. Germline V gene lookup returns CDR1 KGHDR and CDR2 SFDVKD. The ends lost 0 bases at V and 1 base at J; junction bases unmatched: 5. This CDR3 has 18 residues. The CDR3 loop reads CATSDLPTSGDRTDTQYF. The CDR3 region has the DNA TGTGCCACCAGTGATTTGCCGACTAGCGGGGATCGCACAGATACGCAGTATTTT.

This clonotype was picked up a small number of times. The genes are TRBV24-1 and TRBJ2-3; TRBD2 might be the D (6 bases). Germline V CDR1 and CDR2: KGHDR, SFDVKD. V was trimmed by 7 bases and J by 0 bases, leaving 13 bases between them. The CDR3 has 15 amino acids. The CDR3 nucleotides read TGTGCCACCAGCGAACGGGGGAGGAGCACAGATACGCAGTATTTT. Translation: CATSERGRSTDTQYF.

The CDR3: CASSPEKRAPPREQYF. DNA of the CDR3: TGTGCCAGCAGCCCTGAAAAGCGGGCTCCACCTCGCGAGCAGTACTTC. The chain has TRBV4-2 and TRBJ2-7; TRBD2 might be the D (6 bases). Trimming took 4 bases from V and 6 from J, leaving 22 bases between them. This CDR3 spans 16 amino acids. The V gene's germline CDR1 is LGHNA and CDR2 YNFKEQ.

This clonotype was counted between two and nine times. This CDR3 is CASSRPEADNEKLFF. CDR3 nucleotides: TGCGCCAGCAGCCGCCCTGAGGCCGATAATGAAAAACTGTTTTTT. The J gene is TRBJ1-4, the V gene TRBV4-3; D is unresolved. Germline CDR1 LGHNA, CDR2 YSLEER. This CDR3 comprises 15 residues. V shed 4 bases and J shed 4 bases, with 13 bases lying between them.

The chain couples TRBV7-6 to TRBJ1-1; possibly TRBD1 for D (6 bases). The V end lost 2 bases, the J end lost 1 base, and 11 bases lay between the germline ends. The CDR3 length is 15 residues. Germline V lookup: CDR1 SGHVS, CDR2 FNYEAQ. CDR3 bases: TGTGCCAGCAGCTTACTGGCAGGGGAGAACACTGAAGCTTTCTTT. It yields the protein CASSLLAGENTEAFF.